This T cell receptor (beta chain) was retrieved from a study of CD8 T cells in Susac syndrome. An input of roughly 0.5 to 1 ug of RNA was subjected to reverse transcription using random hexamers. By means of immunoSEQ multiplex PCR, TCR beta CDR3 spanning 54 Vbeta and 13 Jbeta underwent amplification. TCRdb analysed the immunoSEQ multiplex PCR reads with MiXCR anew, one entry per CDR3 protein. The data show 100,000 to 110,000 distinct CDR3 sequences, with approximately 95% seen just once and 0.3% held by the top ten. The germline gives CDR1 SQVTM, CDR2 ANQGSEA. J gave up 4 bases and V 4 bases, and 13 bases lay outside the gene matches. This CDR3 has 15 amino acids.

This TCR derives from a human donor with Susac syndrome. V gene TRBV29-1 combines with J gene TRBJ2-7, with TRBD2 matching 7 bases. The sequencing input was CD8+ T cells from PBMCs. CDR3 in amino acids: CSVVLMGEGLYEQYF. The CDR3 DNA follows: TGCAGCGTTGTTCTAATGGGGGAGGGCCTTTACGAGCAGTACTTC.